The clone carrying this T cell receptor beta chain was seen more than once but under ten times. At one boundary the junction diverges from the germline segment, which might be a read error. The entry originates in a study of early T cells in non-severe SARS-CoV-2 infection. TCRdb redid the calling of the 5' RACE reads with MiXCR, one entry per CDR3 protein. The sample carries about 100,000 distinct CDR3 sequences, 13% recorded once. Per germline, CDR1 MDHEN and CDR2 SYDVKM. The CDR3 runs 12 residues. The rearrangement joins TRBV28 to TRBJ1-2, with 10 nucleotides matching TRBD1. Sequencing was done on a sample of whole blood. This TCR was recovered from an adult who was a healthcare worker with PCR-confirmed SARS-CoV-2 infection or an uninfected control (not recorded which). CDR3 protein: CASSWTGGRPRF. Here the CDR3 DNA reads TGTGCCAGCAGTTGGACAGGGGGAAGGCCCCGATTC.